The rows below give T cell receptor beta chains drawn from one sample of a study of blood T cell repertoires in COVID-19. TCRdb's copy holds only in-frame clones and misses some; the assay was immunoSEQ multiplex PCR. The data contain under 150,000 clones, 85% of them singletons. Input material: peripheral blood. Source of these receptors: a human donor in a cohort sampled during active COVID-19. CDR3s include the opening cysteine and the closing phenylalanine or tryptophan. The D gene is left open where the match is weak. The size field is filled for only some rows; it gives once, few, many or a size class.

D	J	V	length	size	CDR3	DNA
-	TRBJ2-7	TRBV7-9	15	-	CASSLETGNTYEQYF	TGTGCCAGCAGCTTAGAAACAGGAAATACCTACGAGCAGTACTTC
-	TRBJ1-2	TRBV20-1	13	many	CSASVGRVDGYTF	TGCAGTGCTAGTGTAGGGAGGGTGGATGGCTACACCTTC
TRBD1	TRBJ1-1	TRBV5-4	15	once	CASSTPQGRNTEAFF	TGTGCCAGCTCAACTCCACAGGGGAGGAACACTGAAGCTTTCTTT
TRBD2	TRBJ2-3	TRBV7-2	15	few	CASSPGMGGIDTQYF	TGTGCCAGCAGCCCTGGCATGGGAGGGATAGATACGCAGTATTTT
-	TRBJ1-3	TRBV10-2	12	few	CASSVEGNTIYF	TGCGCCAGCAGTGTCGAGGGAAACACCATATATTTT
-	TRBJ1-6	TRBV5-4	12	-	CASSLVNSPLHF	TGTGCCAGCAGCTTGGTAAATTCACCCCTCCACTTT
-	TRBJ2-5	TRBV29-1	12	-	CSVDLRQETQYF	TGCAGCGTTGATCTCAGACAAGAGACCCAGTACTTC
-	TRBJ1-2	TRBV2	13	-	CASSAGGIKGYTF	TGTGCCAGCAGTGCCGGGGGGATCAAGGGCTACACCTTC
TRBD1	TRBJ1-2	TRBV7-2	16	-	CASSSRSGQGNYGYTF	TGTGCCAGCAGCTCTAGATCGGGACAGGGAAACTATGGCTACACCTTC
TRBD2	TRBJ2-7	TRBV6-2/TRBV6-3	14	-	CASSRLAGGYEQYF	TGTGCCAGCAGCAGACTAGCGGGGGGGTACGAGCAGTACTTC
TRBD2	TRBJ2-5	TRBV4-3	18	-	CASSQEAGSGGPGGTQYF	TGCGCCAGCAGCCAAGAGGCGGGTAGCGGGGGCCCCGGGGGGACCCAGTACTTC
-	TRBJ1-5	TRBV6-2/TRBV6-3	16	-	CASSWSGSGGNQPQHF	TGTGCCAGCAGTTGGTCAGGGTCTGGGGGCAATCAGCCCCAGCATTTT
TRBD1	TRBJ1-2	TRBV6-5	12	few	CASSPTGAGYTF	TGTGCCAGCAGTCCCACAGGGGCAGGGTACACCTTC
-	TRBJ2-1	TRBV6-2/TRBV6-3	15	-	CASSYRGASYNEQFF	TGTGCCAGCAGTTATCGGGGGGCCTCCTACAATGAGCAGTTCTTC
-	TRBJ2-3	TRBV10-3	15	-	CAISEERLSTDTQYF	TGTGCCATCAGTGAGGAGAGGCTTAGCACAGATACGCAGTATTTT
TRBD1	TRBJ2-7	TRBV6-5	13	-	CASRDRGIDEQYF	TGTGCCAGTCGGGACAGGGGGATCGACGAGCAGTACTTC
-	TRBJ1-3	TRBV9	16	-	CASSVEAGPGGNTIYF	TGTGCCAGCAGCGTAGAGGCAGGCCCCGGCGGAAACACCATATATTTT
-	TRBJ1-1	TRBV5-1	15	-	CASSLDTRGNTEAFF	TGCGCCAGCAGCTTGGACACCCGGGGGAACACTGAAGCTTTCTTT
TRBD2	TRBJ2-7	TRBV6-6	12	once	CASSNTGGEQYF	TGTGCCAGCAGTAATACGGGGGGCGAGCAGTACTTC
-	TRBJ1-1	TRBV21-1	14	few	CASSNRQVNTEAFF	TGTGCCAGCAGCAATCGACAGGTAAACACTGAAGCTTTCTTT
TRBD1	TRBJ1-5	TRBV19	18	-	CASSISIRWGQGNQPQHF	TGTGCCAGTAGTATCAGTATCCGCTGGGGACAGGGCAATCAGCCCCAGCATTTT
-	TRBJ2-3	TRBV11-3	14	-	CASSLEGAGDTQYF	TGTGCCAGCAGCTTAGAGGGGGCTGGGGATACGCAGTATTTT
TRBD1	TRBJ1-6	TRBV7-2	16	few	CASSIRTGGRNSPLHF	TGTGCCAGCAGCATAAGGACAGGGGGACGTAATTCACCCCTCCACTTT
TRBD2	TRBJ2-1	TRBV4-1	19	-	CASSQRGVAGGQTHNEQFF	TGCGCCAGCAGCCAACGAGGGGTAGCGGGGGGCCAAACCCACAATGAGCAGTTCTTC
-	TRBJ2-3	TRBV7-9	16	-	CASSLDSPTRPLTQYF	TGTGCCAGCAGCTTAGATTCCCCGACTAGGCCGCTTACGCAGTATTTT
TRBD1	TRBJ2-5	TRBV4-2	16	-	CASSQDGGQGQETQYF	TGTGCCAGCAGCCAAGATGGGGGACAGGGGCAAGAGACCCAGTACTTC
TRBD1	TRBJ1-6	TRBV27	15	-	CASRTGTGVRSPLHF	TGTGCCAGCAGAACCGGGACAGGGGTCCGTTCACCCCTCCACTTT